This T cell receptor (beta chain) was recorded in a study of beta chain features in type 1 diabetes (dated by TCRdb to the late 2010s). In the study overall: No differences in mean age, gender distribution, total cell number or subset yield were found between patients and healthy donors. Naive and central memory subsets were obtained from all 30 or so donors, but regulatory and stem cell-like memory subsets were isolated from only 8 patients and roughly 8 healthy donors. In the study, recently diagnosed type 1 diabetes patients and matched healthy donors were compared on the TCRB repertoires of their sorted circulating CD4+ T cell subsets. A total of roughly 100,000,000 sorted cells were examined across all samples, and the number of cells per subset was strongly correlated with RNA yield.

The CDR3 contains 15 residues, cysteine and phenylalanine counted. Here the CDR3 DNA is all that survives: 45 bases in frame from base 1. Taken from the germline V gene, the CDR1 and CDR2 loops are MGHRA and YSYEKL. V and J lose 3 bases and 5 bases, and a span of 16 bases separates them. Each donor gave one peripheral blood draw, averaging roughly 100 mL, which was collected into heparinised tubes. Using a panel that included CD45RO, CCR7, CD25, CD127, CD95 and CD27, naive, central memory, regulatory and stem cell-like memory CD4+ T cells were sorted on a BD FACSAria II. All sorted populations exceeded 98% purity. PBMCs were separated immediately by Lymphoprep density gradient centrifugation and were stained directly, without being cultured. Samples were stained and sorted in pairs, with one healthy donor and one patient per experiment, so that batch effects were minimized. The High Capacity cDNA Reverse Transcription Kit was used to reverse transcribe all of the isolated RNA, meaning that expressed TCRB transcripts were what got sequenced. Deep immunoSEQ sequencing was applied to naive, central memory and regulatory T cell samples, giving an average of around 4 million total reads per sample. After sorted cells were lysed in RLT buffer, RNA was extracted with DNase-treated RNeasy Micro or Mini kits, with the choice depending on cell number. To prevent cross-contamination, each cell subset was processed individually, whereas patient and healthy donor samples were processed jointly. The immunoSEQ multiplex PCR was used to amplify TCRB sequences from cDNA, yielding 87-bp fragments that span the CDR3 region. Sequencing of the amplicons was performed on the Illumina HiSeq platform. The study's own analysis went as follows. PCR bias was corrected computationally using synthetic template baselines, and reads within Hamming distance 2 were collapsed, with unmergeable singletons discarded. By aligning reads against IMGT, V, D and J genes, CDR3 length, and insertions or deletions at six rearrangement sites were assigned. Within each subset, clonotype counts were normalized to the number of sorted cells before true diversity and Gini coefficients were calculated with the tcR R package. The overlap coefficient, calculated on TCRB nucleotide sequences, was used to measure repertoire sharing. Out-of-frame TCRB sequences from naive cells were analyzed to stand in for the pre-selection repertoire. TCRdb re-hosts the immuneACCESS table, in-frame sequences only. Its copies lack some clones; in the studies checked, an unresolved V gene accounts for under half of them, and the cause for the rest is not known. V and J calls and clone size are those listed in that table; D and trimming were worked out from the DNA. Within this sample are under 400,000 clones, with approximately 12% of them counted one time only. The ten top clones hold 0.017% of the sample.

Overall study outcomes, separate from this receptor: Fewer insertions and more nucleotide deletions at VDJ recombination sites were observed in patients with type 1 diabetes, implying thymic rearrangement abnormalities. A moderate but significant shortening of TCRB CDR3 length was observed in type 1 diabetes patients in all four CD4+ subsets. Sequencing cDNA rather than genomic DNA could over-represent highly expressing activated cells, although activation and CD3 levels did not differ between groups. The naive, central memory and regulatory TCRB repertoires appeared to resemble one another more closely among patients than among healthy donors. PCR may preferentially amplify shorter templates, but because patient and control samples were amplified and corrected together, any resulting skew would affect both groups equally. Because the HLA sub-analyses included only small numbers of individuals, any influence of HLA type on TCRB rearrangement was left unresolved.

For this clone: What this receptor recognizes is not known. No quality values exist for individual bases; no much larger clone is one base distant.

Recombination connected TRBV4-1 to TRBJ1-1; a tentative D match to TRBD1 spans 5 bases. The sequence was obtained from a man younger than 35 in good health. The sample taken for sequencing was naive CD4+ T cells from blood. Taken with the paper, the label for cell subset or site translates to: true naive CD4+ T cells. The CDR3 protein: CASSHPATRGTEAFF. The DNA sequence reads TGCGCCAGCAGCCACCCCGCGACCCGGGGGACTGAAGCTTTCTTT.